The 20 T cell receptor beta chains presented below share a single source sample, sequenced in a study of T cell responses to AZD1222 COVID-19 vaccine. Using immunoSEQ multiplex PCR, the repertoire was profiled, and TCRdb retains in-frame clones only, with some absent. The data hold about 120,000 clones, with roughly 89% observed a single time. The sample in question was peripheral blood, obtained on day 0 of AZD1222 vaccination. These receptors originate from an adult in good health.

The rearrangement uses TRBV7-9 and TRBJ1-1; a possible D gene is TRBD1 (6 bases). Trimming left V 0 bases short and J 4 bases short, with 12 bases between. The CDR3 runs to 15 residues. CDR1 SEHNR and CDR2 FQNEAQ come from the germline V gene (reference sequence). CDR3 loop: CASSLAGTSATEAFF. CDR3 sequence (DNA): TGTGCCAGCAGCTTAGCCGGGACAAGTGCCACTGAAGCTTTCTTT.

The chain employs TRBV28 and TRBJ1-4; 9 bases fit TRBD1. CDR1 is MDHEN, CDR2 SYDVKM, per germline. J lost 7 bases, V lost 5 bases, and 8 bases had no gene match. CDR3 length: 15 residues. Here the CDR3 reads CASSQQGARSEKLFF. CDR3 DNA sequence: TGTGCCAGCAGTCAACAGGGGGCGCGGAGTGAAAAACTGTTTTTT.

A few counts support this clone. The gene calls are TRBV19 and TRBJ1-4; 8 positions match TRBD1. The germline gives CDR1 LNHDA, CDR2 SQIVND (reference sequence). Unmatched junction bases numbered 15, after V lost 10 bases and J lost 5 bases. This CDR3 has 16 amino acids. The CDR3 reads CATKKQGEAANEKLFF. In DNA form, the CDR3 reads TGTGCCACCAAAAAACAGGGGGAGGCGGCCAATGAAAAACTGTTTTTT.

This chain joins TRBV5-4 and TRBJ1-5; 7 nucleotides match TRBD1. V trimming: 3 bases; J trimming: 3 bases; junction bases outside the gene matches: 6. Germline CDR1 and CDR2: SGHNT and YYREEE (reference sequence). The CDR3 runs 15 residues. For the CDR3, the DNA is TGTGCCAGCAGCTCAGGGGGTTCTAACAATCAGCCCCAGCATTTT. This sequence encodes CASSSGGSNNQPQHF.

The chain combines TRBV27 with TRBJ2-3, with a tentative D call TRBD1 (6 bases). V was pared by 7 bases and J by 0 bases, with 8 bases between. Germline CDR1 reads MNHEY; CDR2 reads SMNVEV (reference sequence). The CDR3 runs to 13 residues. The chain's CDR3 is CASKGHSTDTQYF. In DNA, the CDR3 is TGTGCCAGCAAGGGACATAGCACAGATACGCAGTATTTT.

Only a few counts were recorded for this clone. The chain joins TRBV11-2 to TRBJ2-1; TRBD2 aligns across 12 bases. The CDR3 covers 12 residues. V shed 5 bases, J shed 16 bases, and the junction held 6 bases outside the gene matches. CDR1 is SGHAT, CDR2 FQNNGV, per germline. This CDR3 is CASSPTSGGRFF. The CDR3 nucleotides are TGTGCCAGCAGCCCAACTAGCGGGGGGCGCTTCTTC.

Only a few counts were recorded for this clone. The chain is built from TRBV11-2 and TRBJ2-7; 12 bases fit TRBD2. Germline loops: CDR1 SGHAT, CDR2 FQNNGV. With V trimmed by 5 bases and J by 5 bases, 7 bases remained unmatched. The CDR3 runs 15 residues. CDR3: CASSPSSGRANEQYF. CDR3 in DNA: TGTGCCAGCAGCCCTTCTAGCGGGAGGGCCAACGAGCAGTACTTC.

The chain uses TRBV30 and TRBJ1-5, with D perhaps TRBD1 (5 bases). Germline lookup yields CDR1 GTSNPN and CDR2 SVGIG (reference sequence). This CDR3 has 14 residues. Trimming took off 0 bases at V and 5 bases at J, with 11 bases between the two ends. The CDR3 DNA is TGTGCCTGGAGTGTACGCAGGGACGATCAGCCCCAGCATTTT. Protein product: CAWSVRRDDQPQHF.

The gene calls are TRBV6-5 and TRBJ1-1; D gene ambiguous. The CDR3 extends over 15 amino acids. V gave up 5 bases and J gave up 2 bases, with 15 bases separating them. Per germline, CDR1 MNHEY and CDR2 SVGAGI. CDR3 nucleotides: TGTGCCAGCAGTCCTCGCACGAATTTTAACACTGAAGCTTTCTTT. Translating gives CASSPRTNFNTEAFF.

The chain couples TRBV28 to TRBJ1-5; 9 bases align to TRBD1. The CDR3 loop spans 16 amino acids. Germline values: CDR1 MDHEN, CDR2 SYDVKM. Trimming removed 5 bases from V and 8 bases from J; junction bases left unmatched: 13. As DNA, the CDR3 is TGTGCCAGCAGTGATCAGCTGTACAGGGGGCTTAAGCCCCAGCATTTT. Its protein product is CASSDQLYRGLKPQHF.

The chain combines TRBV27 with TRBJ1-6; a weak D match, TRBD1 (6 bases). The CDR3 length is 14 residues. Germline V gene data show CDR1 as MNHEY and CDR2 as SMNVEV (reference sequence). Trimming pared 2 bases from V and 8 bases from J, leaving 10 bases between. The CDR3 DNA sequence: TGTGCCAGCAGTTTAGAGGGGGGCTATTCACCCCTCCACTTT. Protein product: CASSLEGGYSPLHF.

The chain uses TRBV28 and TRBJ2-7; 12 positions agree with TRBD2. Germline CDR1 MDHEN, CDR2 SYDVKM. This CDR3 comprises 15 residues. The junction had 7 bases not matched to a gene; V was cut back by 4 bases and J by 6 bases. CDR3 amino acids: CASSSSTSGRGEQYF. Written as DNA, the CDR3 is TGTGCCAGCAGTTCCTCGACTAGCGGGAGAGGCGAGCAGTACTTC. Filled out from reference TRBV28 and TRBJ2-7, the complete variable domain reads DVKVTQSSRYLVKRTGEKVFLECVQDMDHENMFWYRQDPGLGLRLIYFSYDVKMKEKGDIPEGYSVSREKKERFSLILESASTNQTSMYLCASSSSTSGRGEQYFGPGTRLTVT.

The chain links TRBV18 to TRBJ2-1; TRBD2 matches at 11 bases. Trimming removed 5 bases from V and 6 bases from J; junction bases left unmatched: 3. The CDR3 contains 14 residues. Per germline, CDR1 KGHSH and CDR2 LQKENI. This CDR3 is CASSVAGGPNEQFF. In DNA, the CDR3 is TGTGCCAGCTCAGTAGCGGGAGGGCCCAATGAGCAGTTCTTC.

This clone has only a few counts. CDR3 sequence reads: CASSFGGTGANVLTF. DNA of the CDR3: TGCGCCAGCAGCTTTGGGGGGACTGGGGCCAACGTCCTGACTTTC. The chain carries TRBV5-1 and TRBJ2-6; the D gene is possibly TRBD2 (6 bases). The germline V gene encodes CDR1 SGHRS and CDR2 YFSETQ. Between the trimmed V and J ends, which lost 2 bases and 2 bases, there was a span of 8 bases. The CDR3 runs 15 residues. Complete variable domain (other parts from reference TRBV5-1 and TRBJ2-6): KAGVTQTPRYLIKTRGQQVTLSCSPISGHRSVSWYQQTPGQGLQFLFEYFSETQRNKGNFPGRFSGRQFSNSRSEMNVSTLELGDSALYLCASSFGGTGANVLTFGAGSRLTVL.

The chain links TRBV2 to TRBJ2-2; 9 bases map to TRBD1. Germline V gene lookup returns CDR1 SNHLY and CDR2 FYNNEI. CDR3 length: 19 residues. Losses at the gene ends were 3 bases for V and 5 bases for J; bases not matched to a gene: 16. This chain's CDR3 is CASSDSMKGQGSKTGELFF. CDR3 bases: TGTGCCAGCAGTGATAGTATGAAGGGACAGGGTTCTAAGACCGGGGAGCTGTTTTTT.

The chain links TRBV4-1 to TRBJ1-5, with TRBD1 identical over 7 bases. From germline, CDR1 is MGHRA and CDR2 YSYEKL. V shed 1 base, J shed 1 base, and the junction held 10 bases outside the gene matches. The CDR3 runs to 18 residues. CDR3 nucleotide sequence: TGCGCCAGCAGCCAAGGACAGGGCGTAGGGGGAAGCAATCAGCCCCAGCATTTT. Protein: CASSQGQGVGGSNQPQHF.

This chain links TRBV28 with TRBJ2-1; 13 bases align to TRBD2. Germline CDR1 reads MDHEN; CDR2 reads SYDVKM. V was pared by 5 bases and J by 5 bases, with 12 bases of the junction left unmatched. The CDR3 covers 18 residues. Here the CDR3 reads CASSTIWTSGRLHNEQFF. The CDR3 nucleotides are TGTGCCAGCAGTACGATTTGGACTAGCGGGAGATTACACAATGAGCAGTTCTTC. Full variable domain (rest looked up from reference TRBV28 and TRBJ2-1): DVKVTQSSRYLVKRTGEKVFLECVQDMDHENMFWYRQDPGLGLRLIYFSYDVKMKEKGDIPEGYSVSREKKERFSLILESASTNQTSMYLCASSTIWTSGRLHNEQFFGPGTRLTVL.

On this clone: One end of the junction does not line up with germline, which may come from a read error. The CDR3 sequence: CASTLKGDEETQYF. As DNA, the CDR3 is TGTGCCAGCACCTTAAAGGGAGATGAAGAGACCCAGTACTTC. The chain carries TRBV7-3 and TRBJ2-5, with D perhaps matching TRBD2 (5 bases). The germline gives CDR1 SGHTA, CDR2 FQGTGA. CDR3 length: 14 amino acids.

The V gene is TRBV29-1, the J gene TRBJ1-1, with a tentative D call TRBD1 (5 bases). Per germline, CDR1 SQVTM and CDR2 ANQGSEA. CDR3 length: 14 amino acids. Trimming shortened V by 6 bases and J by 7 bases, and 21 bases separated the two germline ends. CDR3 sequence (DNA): TGCAGCGTCGCGCAGCGGCGGGGGGACGGTGAAGCTTTCTTT. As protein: CSVAQRRGDGEAFF.

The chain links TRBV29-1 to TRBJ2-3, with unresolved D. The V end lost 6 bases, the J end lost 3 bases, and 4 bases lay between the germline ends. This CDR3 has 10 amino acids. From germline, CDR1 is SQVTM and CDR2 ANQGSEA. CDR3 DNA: TGCAGCGTGAGGACAGATACGCAGTATTTT. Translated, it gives CSVRTDTQYF.